The TCR beta chain under discussion was sequenced for a study of blood T cell repertoires in COVID-19. Study-wide background: Samples of COVID-19 (acute and convalescent) were obtained from the United States, Italy and Spain.

Germline loops: CDR1 DFQATT, CDR2 SNEGSKA (reference sequence). V was shortened by 3 bases and J by 5 bases, with 8 bases between the two germline ends. The CDR3 extends over 11 amino acids. The data were produced by immunoSEQ multiplex PCR, yet TCRdb's version contains in-frame clones alone and is incomplete. The table lists approximately 25,000 clones, about 72% of them singletons. This clone was counted a few times. The sequenced material came from peripheral blood. This chain uses TRBV20-1 with TRBJ2-7; D unresolved. The TCR originated in a woman of 80 years or more with acute or convalescent COVID-19. CDR3 residues: CSASDGDEQYF. The CDR3 DNA sequence: TGCAGTGCTAGCGACGGAGACGAGCAGTACTTC.